A single TCR beta chain is shown here with its context. At least ten counts were recorded for this clonotype. This receptor's antigen is unknown. No base-level quality is on record; no much larger clone is a single base apart. This sample was sequenced with an Illumina HiSeq 1500. TCRdb reprocessed the public reads (quality trimming at Q25 with fastp, clone calling with MiXCR) and kept in-frame beta chains. Each entry merges the rows of one CDR3 protein and shows their most common DNA and genes. Recorded for this sample are a few hundred thousand distinct CDR3 sequences; 15% to 20% of them occurred a single time. The biggest ten clones account for more than 45% of the sample. This record belongs to a study of T cell repertoires in cytomegalovirus infection (dated by TCRdb to about 2019). General notes on the study: Donor HLA type was relevant to the analysis, as public TCR beta signatures indicated carriage of CMV infection together with the matching HLA type.

From a lookup of the germline V gene, CDR1 and CDR2 are LGHNA and YSLEER. The CDR3, cysteine through phenylalanine, is 16 amino acids long. This entry keeps only the CDR3 DNA: 48 bases, framed from base 1. V is reduced by 1 base and J by 3 bases, leaving a spacing of 12 bases between them. Here is what the overall study found, with its caveats: The ex vivo response was dominated by HLA-C-restricted CMV-specific TCR beta clonotypes, which also provided the single most frequent clonotype in two of eight donors. In both this cohort and an independent cohort of 352 donors, the cumulative frequency of public TCR beta family members distinguished carriers of CMV infection plus the relevant HLA type.

The clonotype originates from a human donor in good health (CMV status not recorded). Some clones in this sample may be carry-over from other donors' samples. Here the chain combines TRBV4-3 and TRBJ2-2; a tentative D call is TRBD2 (5 bases match). The sample taken for sequencing was CD8+ T cells from PBMCs. The DNA sequence follows: TGCGCCAGCAGCCAAGGATCCAGCGGAGACACCGGGGAGCTGTTTTTT. Its amino acids are CASSQGSSGDTGELFF.